The 30 T cell receptor beta chains below were found in one sample sequenced in a study of CXCR3-negative and CXCR3-positive naive CD8 T cells. Researchers prepared the TRB cDNA libraries using 5' RACE with UMI labels. TCRdb reprocessed the 5' RACE reads and reports one entry per CDR3 protein, with no DNA. This table holds some 4,000 distinct CDR3 sequences. Sequencing used naive CXCR3- CD8+ T cells from blood. Noted subset: CD45RO-CCR7+CD27+CD95- naive CD8+ T cells lacking CXCR3 (TNR3-). The receptors come from a human donor in good health. Some clones in this sample may be carry-over from other donors' samples.

Frequency places this clonotype as medium-sized (0.01 to 0.1%). The chain recombines TRBV29-1 with TRBJ1-2; as DNA is missing, the TRBD1 call by TCRdb cannot be tested. Germline CDR1 reads SQVTM; CDR2 reads ANQGSEA. There are 12 residues in the CDR3. The CDR3 here is CSVGTGVEGYTF.

The rearrangement joins TRBV4-3 to TRBJ2-1; TCRdb's D call of TRBD2 is untestable without DNA. The germline CDR1 and CDR2 sequences are LGHNA and YSLEER. The CDR3 runs to 12 residues. CDR3 in amino acids: CASSPDFVEQFF.

Its frequency marks this clonotype as medium-sized. V usage is TRBV29-1 and J usage is TRBJ2-7; absent DNA, TCRdb's TRBD1 call cannot be checked. Germline values: CDR1 SQVTM, CDR2 ANQGSEA. This CDR3 has 13 residues. CDR3 loop: CSAAGTGPKEQYF.

This clonotype ranks as medium-sized (0.01 to 0.1%) in terms of frequency. V is TRBV29-1 and J is TRBJ2-3; without DNA, the TCRdb call of TRBD1 cannot be checked. Germline lookup yields CDR1 SQVTM and CDR2 ANQGSEA. The CDR3 is 15 residues long. CDR3 loop: CSVAPRTGGLDTQYF.

V is TRBV27 and J is TRBJ1-1; TCRdb designates TRBD1, a call that cannot be tested without DNA. This CDR3 is built from 16 residues. In germline, CDR1 is MNHEY, CDR2 SMNVEV (reference sequence). The CDR3 sequence: CASSLWIGGWNTEAFF.

This clonotype is labeled medium-sized based on frequency. The chain recombines TRBV14 with TRBJ1-1. Per the germline V gene, CDR1 is SGHDN and CDR2 is FVKESK. This CDR3 has 15 residues. The CDR3 reads CASSHGGGMNTEAFF.

This clonotype is called medium-sized based on its frequency. This chain joins TRBV12-3 or TRBV12-4 and TRBJ2-7. This CDR3 spans 12 amino acids. The CDR3 region is CASSSGSYEQYF.

The V call is TRBV29-1, the J call TRBJ2-2. Germline V gene lookup returns CDR1 SQVTM and CDR2 ANQGSEA. This CDR3 is 12 amino acids long. CDR3 sequence: CSVVGLAGELFF.

This clonotype is deemed medium-sized by its frequency. The rearrangement uses TRBV12-3 or TRBV12-4 and TRBJ2-3. The CDR3 sequence is 14 residues long. This chain's CDR3 is CASSLSSSTDTQYF.

This clonotype counts as medium-sized (0.01 to 0.1%) by frequency. V is TRBV4-1 and J is TRBJ1-4; TCRdb's D call of TRBD1 is untestable without DNA. Looked up from germline, CDR1 is MGHRA and CDR2 is YSYEKL. The CDR3 totals 17 residues. The CDR3 loop is CASSPDIPTDTNEKLFF.

The chain uses TRBV4-1 and TRBJ2-7; TCRdb's D gene call, TRBD2, goes unchecked for lack of DNA. The CDR3 sequence is 14 residues long. Germline CDR1 is MGHRA and CDR2 is YSYEKL. The CDR3 spells CASSLRLEDYEQYF.

The genes are TRBV13 and TRBJ1-1. The CDR3 is 11 amino acids. Per germline, CDR1 PRHDT and CDR2 FYEKMQ (reference sequence). CDR3: CASSLGPEAFF. Supplemented by reference TRBV13 and TRBJ1-1, the full variable domain reads AAGVIQSPRHLIKEKRETATLKCYPIPRHDTVYWYQQGPGQDPQFLISFYEKMQSDKGSIPDRFSAQQFSDYHSELNMSSLELGDSALYFCASSLGPEAFFGQGTRLTVV.

This clonotype shows up as medium-sized by frequency. The rearrangement uses TRBV3-1 and TRBJ2-1. The CDR3 length is 13 residues. CDR1 LGHDT and CDR2 YNNKEL come from the germline V gene (reference sequence). CDR3 sequence: CASSQDTVYEQFF.

CDR3 loop: CSVPVVSGANVLTF. The gene calls are TRBV29-1 and TRBJ2-6. The CDR3 is 14 amino acids. Looked up from germline, CDR1 is SQVTM and CDR2 is ANQGSEA.

This clonotype shows up as medium-sized by frequency. This CDR3 is CASSPGQGALGEQFF. The chain has TRBV5-1 and TRBJ2-1; TCRdb outputs TRBD1, but without DNA this stays unchecked. There are 15 residues in the CDR3. Germline CDR1 and CDR2: SGHRS and YFSETQ.

This clonotype is medium-sized (0.01 to 0.1%) by frequency. This sequence joins TRBV19 and TRBJ2-2; absent DNA, TCRdb's TRBD1 call cannot be checked. The CDR3 consists of 15 residues. Per the germline V gene, CDR1 is LNHDA and CDR2 is SQIVND (reference sequence). The CDR3 reads CASNFRDQYTGELFF. The full variable domain, with the rest looked up from reference TRBV19 and TRBJ2-2, is DGGITQSPKYLFRKEGQNVTLSCEQNLNHDAMYWYRQDPGQGLRLIYYSQIVNDFQKGDIAEGYSVSREKKESFPLTVTSAQKNPTAFYLCASNFRDQYTGELFFGEGSRLTVL.

The V call is TRBV7-6, the J call TRBJ2-1. The CDR3 contains 15 residues. Germline CDR1 and CDR2: SGHVS and FNYEAQ. The CDR3: CASSFLGSSYNEQFF.

This clonotype ranks as medium-sized in terms of frequency. The gene calls are TRBV12-3 or TRBV12-4 and TRBJ2-5. CDR3 length: 13 amino acids. This chain's CDR3 is CASSFRERETQYF.

Judged by frequency, this clonotype is medium-sized (0.01 to 0.1%). The V call is TRBV21-1, the J call TRBJ2-1. TRBV21-1 is flagged as a pseudogene. The CDR3 consists of 14 residues. The CDR3 region is CASSISPRNNEQFF.

The chain recombines TRBV29-1 with TRBJ2-5; TCRdb calls TRBD1, which cannot be checked without DNA. This CDR3 is built from 12 residues. Germline lookup yields CDR1 SQVTM and CDR2 ANQGSEA. CDR3 sequence: CSVDREQETQYF.

V is TRBV3-1 and J is TRBJ2-7; no DNA is available, so the TRBD1 call from TCRdb remains unchecked. The CDR3 extends over 16 amino acids. Per germline, CDR1 LGHDT and CDR2 YNNKEL (reference sequence). CDR3: CASSQPDRDGLYEQYF.

This chain uses TRBV7-2 with TRBJ2-7; as DNA is missing, the TRBD2 call by TCRdb cannot be tested. This CDR3 has 15 amino acids. Germline-derived CDR1 and CDR2 are SGHTA and FQGNSA. The CDR3 reads CASSSGTPIRTEQYF.

Frequency places this clonotype as medium-sized (0.01 to 0.1%). The chain has TRBV29-1 and TRBJ2-3. This CDR3 spans 13 amino acids. Germline CDR1 is SQVTM and CDR2 is ANQGSEA. The CDR3: CSVCRQSTDTQYF.

Frequency places this clonotype as medium-sized. The rearrangement links TRBV25-1 to TRBJ2-3; checking the TCRdb D call of TRBD2 is not possible without DNA. CDR1 and CDR2 (germline): MGHDK, SYGVNS. The CDR3 contains 16 residues. This CDR3 is CASSKTSGGAGDTQYF. Full variable domain (remainder filled in from reference TRBV25-1 and TRBJ2-3): EADIYQTPRYLVIGTGKKITLECSQTMGHDKMYWYQQDPGMELHLIHYSYGVNSTEKGDLSSESTVSRIRTEHFPLTLESARPSHTSQYLCASSKTSGGAGDTQYFGPGTRLTVL.

The chain is built from TRBV2 and TRBJ2-1. The CDR3 spans 14 residues. The germline V gene has CDR1 SNHLY and CDR2 FYNNEI. The CDR3 region is CASMAGGPYNEQFF.

This clonotype is classed as medium-sized by frequency. The J gene is TRBJ2-4, the V gene TRBV20-1; TCRdb proposes TRBD1, but this gene call is untestable without DNA. The CDR3 covers 15 residues. Germline CDR1 and CDR2: DFQATT and SNEGSKA (reference sequence). CDR3 protein: CSARAQGKYKNIQYF.

The J gene is TRBJ1-4, the V gene TRBV7-7; TCRdb reports TRBD1, a call that lacks DNA to check it against. The CDR3 is 15 amino acids. Germline V lookup: CDR1 SSHAT, CDR2 FNYEAQ (reference sequence). The CDR3 region is CASSPTGTANEKLFF.

This clonotype counts as medium-sized by frequency. This sequence joins TRBV7-2 and TRBJ1-2; as DNA is missing, the TRBD1 call by TCRdb cannot be tested. The V gene's germline CDR1 is SGHTA and CDR2 FQGNSA. CDR3 length: 16 amino acids. CDR3 protein: CASSLADLTGMESYTF.

The chain links TRBV11-3 to TRBJ2-1; checking the TCRdb D call of TRBD1 is not possible without DNA. The CDR3 spans 16 residues. Per the germline V gene, CDR1 is SGHNT and CDR2 is YENEEA. CDR3 residues: CASSSLNGLFTMGQFF.

The chain links TRBV4-1 to TRBJ2-1; TCRdb's assignment of TRBD2 cannot be checked, as there is no DNA. The CDR3 has 16 amino acids. CDR1 and CDR2 from the germline V gene are MGHRA and YSYEKL. CDR3 loop: CASSQKLAGSYNEQFF.